These 30 T cell receptor beta chains came from one sample sequenced in a study of shared clonotypes between healthy human individuals. TCRdb's table, derived via immunoSEQ multiplex PCR, lists solely in-frame clones and lacks some. Of roughly 2.5 million clones in the sample, about 92% were seen once. The sequencing sample was made of naive CD4+ T cells sorted from blood. Regarding subset: CD45RA+ positively selected. The receptor set was obtained from a man between 18 and 35 years old in good health.

This clone was counted once. Other DNA sequences in this sample translate to the same CDR3. The V call is TRBV11-2, the J call TRBJ1-1; possibly TRBD1 for D (5 bases). V was trimmed by 3 bases and J by 1 base, leaving 6 bases between them. The CDR3 runs 13 residues. CDR1 is SGHAT and CDR2 is FQNNGV in the germline V gene. In DNA form, the CDR3 reads TGTGCCAGCAGCTTGGGGACGAACACTGAAGCTTTCTTT. Translation gives CASSLGTNTEAFF.

The V call is TRBV30, the J call TRBJ2-1, with D unresolved. Germline V CDR1 and CDR2: GTSNPN, SVGIG (reference sequence). The V gene lost 1 base and the J gene lost 9 bases, with 10 bases spanning the gap. This CDR3 is built from 12 residues. The CDR3 is CAWSGYASEQFF. Written as DNA, the CDR3 is TGTGCCTGGAGTGGGTACGCAAGTGAGCAGTTCTTC.

The rearrangement links TRBV4-3 to TRBJ1-2; no clear D gene. V was cut by 0 bases and J by 4 bases, with 15 bases left in between. Germline assignment: CDR1 LGHNA and CDR2 YSLEER. The CDR3 consists of 16 residues. CDR3 DNA sequence: TGCGCCAGCAGCCAAGATCTGGGCACGTTTTTCTATGGCTACACCTTC. It specifies CASSQDLGTFFYGYTF.

The chain combines TRBV2 with TRBJ2-3; D not certain. Looked up from germline, CDR1 is SNHLY and CDR2 is FYNNEI. The CDR3 is 14 residues long. Trimming left V 6 bases short and J 1 base short, with 11 bases between. CDR3 nucleotide sequence: TGTGCCAGCAGCCTTAGGGTCGGCACAGATACGCAGTATTTT. Protein: CASSLRVGTDTQYF.

The rearrangement uses TRBV19 and TRBJ1-3; D is unclear. The germline CDR1 and CDR2 sequences are LNHDA and SQIVND (reference sequence). The V and J ends lost 3 bases and 4 bases respectively, with 4 bases between them. The CDR3 totals 12 residues. The CDR3 nucleotides are TGTGCCAGTAGTATGCGCGGAAACACCATATATTTT. This sequence encodes CASSMRGNTIYF.

The chain links TRBV30 to TRBJ1-6; 7 bases fit TRBD1. Germline loops: CDR1 GTSNPN, CDR2 SVGIG (reference sequence). There are 15 residues in the CDR3. Germline trimming cut 5 bases from V and 1 base from J; bases unmatched to any gene: 5. The DNA for the CDR3 is TGTGCCTGGGCAGGGGGGTCATCCTATAATTCACCCCTCCACTTT. Its protein product is CAWAGGSSYNSPLHF.

The V call is TRBV7-9, the J call TRBJ1-2; weak D call: TRBD1 (5 bases). V was shortened by 4 bases and J by 6 bases, with 12 bases between the two germline ends. Germline assignment: CDR1 SEHNR and CDR2 FQNEAQ (reference sequence). This CDR3 contains 13 residues. The CDR3 DNA is TGTGCCAGCAGCTCGGGACGGGGTAATGGCTACACCTTC. Translated, it gives CASSSGRGNGYTF.

The gene calls are TRBV6-5 and TRBJ2-4; D might be TRBD1 or TRBD2, each matching 6 bases. Trimming removed 5 bases from V and 7 bases from J, with 18 bases in between. In germline, CDR1 is MNHEY, CDR2 SVGAGI. The CDR3 spans 15 residues. The CDR3 DNA reads as TGTGCCAGCAGTAGTCCCCAACTAGGGGGGAACATTCAGTACTTC. This gives the protein CASSSPQLGGNIQYF.

The genes are TRBV5-6 and TRBJ2-1; TRBD2 might be the D (6 bases). The germline gives CDR1 SGHDT, CDR2 YYEEEE. V was trimmed by 4 bases and J by 9 bases, leaving 17 bases between them. This CDR3 comprises 14 residues. The CDR3 DNA reads TGTGCCAGCAGCCAGGGACTTCCAAGGAGTGAGCAGTTCTTC. Its translation: CASSQGLPRSEQFF.

As to this clone: Other nucleotide sequences in the sample specify the same CDR3. The V and J genes are TRBV5-1 and TRBJ2-1; D is possibly TRBD2 (6 bases). The V gene's germline CDR1 is SGHRS and CDR2 YFSETQ. V dropped 4 bases and J dropped 4 bases, with 12 bases sitting between them. The CDR3 extends over 14 amino acids. Here the CDR3 reads CASSPGLVYNEQFF. The DNA for the CDR3 is TGCGCCAGCAGCCCGGGACTGGTATACAATGAGCAGTTCTTC.

The chain joins TRBV5-1 to TRBJ2-5; D gene unclear. The germline CDR1 and CDR2 sequences are SGHRS and YFSETQ. The CDR3 is made up of 14 amino acids. V was clipped by 0 bases and J by 5 bases, with 11 bases between them. The CDR3 here is CASSLEPPRETQYF. Written as DNA, the CDR3 is TGCGCCAGCAGCTTGGAACCCCCGAGGGAGACCCAGTACTTC.

The chain employs TRBV7-8 and TRBJ2-3; the match to TRBD1 covers 7 bases. The V gene's germline CDR1 is SGHVS and CDR2 FQNEAQ. The CDR3 has 16 amino acids. J was trimmed by 6 bases and V by 0 bases; bases with no gene match: 9. The DNA for the CDR3 is TGTGCCAGCAGCTTAGCGGGACAGACCTTCGGGGATACGCAGTATTTT. Residues: CASSLAGQTFGDTQYF.

The table lists this clone with a count of one. V usage is TRBV13 and J usage is TRBJ2-3; the D gene could be TRBD1 or TRBD2 (5 bases each). The CDR3 loop spans 15 amino acids. Germline CDR1 reads PRHDT; CDR2 reads FYEKMQ (reference sequence). Trimming stripped 3 bases from V and 2 bases from J, with 12 bases between. CDR3: CASSFTGTATDTQYF. CDR3 nucleotides: TGTGCCAGCAGCTTTACCGGGACGGCCACAGATACGCAGTATTTT.

The chain carries TRBV4-3 and TRBJ2-2; possibly TRBD2 for D (7 bases). Germline lookup yields CDR1 LGHNA and CDR2 YSLEER. V lost 0 bases to trimming and J lost 4 bases, with 21 bases between them. This CDR3 spans 19 amino acids. The CDR3 loop is CASSQDFGGQTLTTGELFF. The CDR3 DNA reads as TGCGCCAGCAGCCAAGATTTCGGGGGGCAAACACTTACCACCGGGGAGCTGTTTTTT.

The V call is TRBV2, the J call TRBJ2-6; D perhaps matches TRBD1 (6 bases). The CDR3 is 16 residues long. Germline-derived CDR1 and CDR2 are SNHLY and FYNNEI. V was shortened by 4 bases and J by 2 bases, with 12 bases between the two germline ends. The CDR3 DNA is TGTGCCAGCAGTGTTCGAACAGGGACTGGGGCCAACGTCCTGACTTTC. Protein product: CASSVRTGTGANVLTF. The full variable domain, its missing parts supplied by reference TRBV2 and TRBJ2-6, is EPEVTQTPSHQVTQMGQEVILRCVPISNHLYFYWYRQILGQKVEFLVSFYNNEISEKSEIFDDQFSVERPDGSNFTLKIRSTKLEDSAMYFCASSVRTGTGANVLTFGAGSRLTVL.

The sample holds one count of this clone. V and J are TRBV5-5 and TRBJ2-7; the D is unclear. V was trimmed by 1 base and J by 2 bases, leaving 10 bases between them. The CDR3 extends over 14 amino acids. Germline V CDR1 and CDR2: SGHKS, YYEKEE (reference sequence). The CDR3 DNA follows: TGTGCCAGCAGCTTGTCTCGTCAGACCTACGAGCAGTACTTC. Protein: CASSLSRQTYEQYF.

CDR3: CASSSQGFGNSPLHF. The CDR3 DNA reads TGTGCCAGCAGTTCACAGGGATTTGGGAATTCACCCCTCCACTTT. V usage is TRBV28 and J usage is TRBJ1-6, with a possible D match to TRBD1 (6 bases). Trimming cost V 4 bases and J 7 bases, with 14 bases left between them. There are 15 residues in the CDR3. Germline V gene lookup returns CDR1 MDHEN and CDR2 SYDVKM.

The chain couples TRBV5-6 to TRBJ2-7; 8 nucleotides line up with TRBD1. This CDR3 is built from 13 residues. Germline values: CDR1 SGHDT, CDR2 YYEEEE. Trimming removed 6 bases from V and 6 bases from J; junction bases left unmatched: 8. As DNA, the CDR3 is TGTGCCAGCACCTACGACAGGGGTGGCGAGCAGTACTTC. Amino acid sequence: CASTYDRGGEQYF.

The chain links TRBV5-1 to TRBJ2-2; 7 nucleotides agree with TRBD2. Germline V CDR1 and CDR2: SGHRS, YFSETQ. Germline trimming cut 0 bases from V and 3 bases from J; bases unmatched to any gene: 2. The CDR3 extends over 15 amino acids. The CDR3 nucleotides are TGCGCCAGCAGCTTGGGGGCGGGAGACACCGGGGAGCTGTTTTTT. Translating gives CASSLGAGDTGELFF.

The chain combines TRBV7-6 with TRBJ2-7; tentatively, D is TRBD2 (5 bases). Germline assignment: CDR1 SGHVS and CDR2 FNYEAQ. The CDR3 extends over 15 amino acids. The V end lost 1 base, the J end lost 3 bases, and 13 bases lay between the germline ends. CDR3 DNA: TGTGCCAGCAGCTTAGAGAGCGGCGGTCACTACGAGCAGTACTTC. This translates into CASSLESGGHYEQYF.

This rearrangement joins TRBV5-6 to TRBJ1-4, with D possibly being TRBD1 (6 bases). CDR3 length: 14 amino acids. CDR1 is SGHDT and CDR2 is YYEEEE in the germline V gene. The V and J ends lost 2 bases and 8 bases respectively, with 13 bases between them. CDR3 nucleotide sequence: TGTGCCAGCAGCTTTTGGGGGGCCGGGGAAAAACTGTTTTTT. Protein: CASSFWGAGEKLFF.

V gene TRBV10-3 combines with J gene TRBJ1-1; D is perhaps TRBD1 (5 bases). The length of the CDR3 is 16 residues. The germline V and J ends were trimmed by 2 bases and 8 bases, with 21 bases remaining between them. Germline V CDR1 and CDR2: ENHRY, SYGVKD. The CDR3 DNA is TGTGCCATCAGTGAGCCCTCTGGGACGGCGAGATTCGAAGCTTTCTTT. It codes for CAISEPSGTARFEAFF.

V and J are TRBV7-9 and TRBJ2-5; 7 bases are a match to TRBD2. This CDR3 contains 16 residues. Germline V lookup: CDR1 SEHNR, CDR2 FQNEAQ (reference sequence). The trim removed 5 bases at V and 5 bases at J, leaving 14 bases unmatched. The CDR3 is CASSIPFTGGEETQYF. The CDR3 coding sequence is TGTGCCAGCAGCATTCCTTTTACGGGAGGCGAGGAGACCCAGTACTTC. Variable domain in full (rest from reference TRBV7-9 and TRBJ2-5): DTGVSQNPRHKITKRGQNVTFRCDPISEHNRLYWYRQTLGQGPEFLTYFQNEAQLEKSRLLSDRFSAERPKGSFSTLEIQRTEQGDSAMYLCASSIPFTGGEETQYFGPGTRLLVL.

The chain recombines TRBV10-3 with TRBJ2-7; tentative D call: TRBD2 (6 bases). V dropped 2 bases and J dropped 3 bases, with 8 bases sitting between them. CDR1 is ENHRY, CDR2 SYGVKD, per germline. There are 13 residues in the CDR3. The CDR3 spells CAISEARDYEQYF. CDR3 sequence (DNA): TGTGCCATCAGTGAGGCGCGGGACTACGAGCAGTACTTC.

Of note for this clone: The sample contains more than one DNA sequence encoding this CDR3. The chain employs TRBV9 and TRBJ2-3; D perhaps matches TRBD2 (6 bases). The CDR3 contains 14 residues. V was cut by 2 bases and J by 2 bases, with 9 bases left in between. CDR1 and CDR2 (germline): SGDLS, YYNGEE. CDR3 sequence: CASSVSGNTDTQYF. In nucleotides, the CDR3 is TGTGCCAGCAGCGTTAGCGGTAACACAGATACGCAGTATTTT.

The chain joins TRBV7-8 to TRBJ2-3; 9 bases are a match to TRBD2. This CDR3 is built from 17 residues. Germline lookup yields CDR1 SGHVS and CDR2 FQNEAQ. Trimming removed 4 bases from V and 2 bases from J; junction bases left unmatched: 10. CDR3 coding DNA: TGTGCCAGCAGCTCACGGACAGCGGGGGGTGCCACAGATACGCAGTATTTT. Translation: CASSSRTAGGATDTQYF.

This chain links TRBV4-3 with TRBJ1-3; D unclear. The CDR3 contains 16 residues. Germline-derived CDR1 and CDR2 are LGHNA and YSLEER. The V end lost 0 bases, the J end lost 3 bases, and 12 bases lay between the germline ends. The CDR3 DNA reads TGCGCCAGCAGCCAAGAAAAGGGAATGGTTGGAAACACCATATATTTT. It codes for CASSQEKGMVGNTIYF.

This rearrangement joins TRBV5-1 to TRBJ1-3; D unclear. Germline V gene data show CDR1 as SGHRS and CDR2 as YFSETQ. The CDR3 is 14 amino acids. V lost 4 bases, J lost 7 bases, and 15 bases lay in between. The CDR3 reads CASSPLAGANTIYF. CDR3 nucleotides: TGCGCCAGCAGCCCCCTTGCGGGAGCGAACACCATATATTTT.

This chain joins TRBV28 and TRBJ1-3; weak D call: TRBD1 (5 bases). In germline, CDR1 is MDHEN, CDR2 SYDVKM. The CDR3 runs to 14 residues. Trimming cost V 4 bases and J 2 bases, with 9 bases left between them. This CDR3 is CASSSRGTGNTIYF. In DNA, the CDR3 is TGTGCCAGCAGTTCTAGGGGTACTGGAAACACCATATATTTT. Combining the CDR3 with reference TRBV28 and TRBJ1-3 gives the whole variable domain DVKVTQSSRYLVKRTGEKVFLECVQDMDHENMFWYRQDPGLGLRLIYFSYDVKMKEKGDIPEGYSVSREKKERFSLILESASTNQTSMYLCASSSRGTGNTIYFGEGSWLTVV.

The gene calls are TRBV25-1 and TRBJ2-1, with D hard to call. The CDR3 contains 12 residues. Trimming removed 4 bases at V and 4 bases at J, with 5 bases between. Germline V gene data show CDR1 as MGHDK and CDR2 as SYGVNS. Here the CDR3 reads CASSVQYNEQFF. The CDR3 DNA is TGTGCCAGCAGTGTACAGTACAATGAGCAGTTCTTC.